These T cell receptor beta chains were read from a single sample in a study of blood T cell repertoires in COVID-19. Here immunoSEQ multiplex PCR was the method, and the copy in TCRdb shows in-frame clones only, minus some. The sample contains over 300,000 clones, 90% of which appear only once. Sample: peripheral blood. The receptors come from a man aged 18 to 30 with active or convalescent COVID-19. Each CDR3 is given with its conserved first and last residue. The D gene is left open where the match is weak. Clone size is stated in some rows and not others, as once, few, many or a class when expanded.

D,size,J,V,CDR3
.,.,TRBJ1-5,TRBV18,CASSPTALGNQPQHF
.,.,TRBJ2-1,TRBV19,CASSITGSIEQFF
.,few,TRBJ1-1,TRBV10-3,CAISRDMMNTEAFF
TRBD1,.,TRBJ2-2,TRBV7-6,CASSHRDRGGGELFF
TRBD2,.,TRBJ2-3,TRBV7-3,CASSLYPGLAGVTDTQYF
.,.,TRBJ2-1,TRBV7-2,CASSLTAYNEQFF
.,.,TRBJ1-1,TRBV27,CASGRGTEAFF
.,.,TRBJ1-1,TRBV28,CASSPPFAGFSEAFF
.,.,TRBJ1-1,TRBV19,CASSDQGNTEAFF
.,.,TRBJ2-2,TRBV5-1,CASSHRENANTGELFF
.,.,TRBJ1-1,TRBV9,CASSFTPGKMNTEAFF
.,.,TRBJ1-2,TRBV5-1,CASSLGGAGQYFF
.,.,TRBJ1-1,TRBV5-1,CASSIGHWQEAFF
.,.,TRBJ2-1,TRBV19,CASRGREGASRYEQFF
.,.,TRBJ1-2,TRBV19,CASSIFQDGYTF
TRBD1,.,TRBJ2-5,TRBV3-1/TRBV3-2,CASSQGTGGLETQYF